The clone carrying this T cell receptor (beta chain) was counted at least ten times. This entry is derived from a study of regulatory T cells in long-lasting Graves disease. J was trimmed by 5 bases and V by 2 bases; bases with no gene match: 7. Germline V gene lookup returns CDR1 KGHSH and CDR2 LQKENI. CDR3 size: 16 residues. Researchers made TCR beta libraries by using iRepertoire HTBI primers and running Arm-PCR on CDR3 regions. In the original analysis: Among the samples, around 58 TRBV and 14 TRBJ segments were identified. A single record per CDR3 protein comes from TCRdb applying MiXCR to the multiplex PCR reads. TCRdb assigned the V and J calls; the authors' analysis was not used. The data contain 200,000 to 300,000 distinct CDR3 sequences, 20% to 25% of them singletons. This sample's time point: newly diagnosed GD, antithyroid drugs for less than 3 months. Extracted RNA from PBMCs served as the source of the TCR library.

The source is a female donor with Graves disease. The sample consisted of peripheral blood mononuclear cells (PBMCs), taken at new diagnosis, from a patient treated with antithyroid drugs. V gene TRBV18 combines with J gene TRBJ2-5, with 11 positions matching TRBD1. The CDR3 nucleotides read TGTGCCAGCTCACCAGAGAGGACAGGGGGCCTGGAGACCCAGTACTTC. Translating it yields CASSPERTGGLETQYF.